The T cell receptor (beta chain) under discussion was sequenced for a study of blood T cells in healthy people across ages. Study-wide results and caveats: Not knowing donor CMV status may have confounded expanded clonotype changes. Observed TCR beta diversity per million T cells went down as age went up. This fall followed a roughly linear course with age. Naive CD4+ cell counts and diversity both ran higher in long-lived than in aged donors.

A J-beta primer mix and a sample-barcoded 5' primer were used in a second PCR of about 7 to 12 cycles. TCRdb reanalysed the 5' RACE reads using MiXCR and keeps one entry per CDR3 protein. The sample shows 1,500,000 or so distinct CDR3 sequences, 59% of them seen only once. V was clipped by 5 bases and J by 7 bases, with 16 bases between them. Germline CDR1 reads SGHVS; CDR2 reads FQNEAQ. CDR3 length: 14 residues. In the case of this clonotype: The antigen remains unidentified.

Material: blood. The chain joins TRBV7-8 to TRBJ2-3; D might be TRBD1 (5 bases). The clonotype originates from a man aged 18-30 years in good health. The CDR3 region has the DNA TGTGCCAGCAGCAATCTCCGGGCAGGGAATACGCAGTATTTT. It is translated as CASSNLRAGNTQYF.